These 26 T cell receptor beta chains came from one sample sequenced in a study of regulatory T cells in long-lasting Graves disease. Time point: newly diagnosed GD, antithyroid drugs for less than 3 months. The authors made the TCR library using RNA they extracted from PBMCs. Assembly of TCR beta libraries relied on iRepertoire HTBI primers together with Arm-PCR of CDR3 regions. TCRdb reanalysed the multiplex PCR reads using MiXCR and keeps one entry per CDR3 protein. Of about 400,000 distinct CDR3 sequences in the sample, 15% to 20% were seen once. A further study also used this sample, focusing on T cells in Graves' hyperthyroidism and ophthalmopathy.

The sample was peripheral blood mononuclear cells (PBMCs), taken at new diagnosis, from a patient treated with antithyroid drugs. These receptors were taken from a woman younger than 35 with Graves disease.

This clonotype occurred many times. V usage is TRBV6-5 and J usage is TRBJ2-7; maybe TRBD2 (6 bases). Germline CDR1 reads MNHEY; CDR2 reads SVGAGI. Trimming took off 4 bases at V and 3 bases at J, with 13 bases between the two ends. This CDR3 spans 14 amino acids. This CDR3 is CASSSRGLFYEQYF. The CDR3 DNA reads as TGTGCCAGCAGTTCGCGGGGACTTTTCTACGAGCAGTACTTC.

At least ten counts were recorded for this clonotype. The chain combines TRBV12-3 or TRBV12-4 with TRBJ1-3, with a tentative D call TRBD1 (6 bases). The CDR3 runs 14 residues. The V gene lost 6 bases and the J gene lost 2 bases, with 11 bases spanning the gap. The CDR3 coding sequence is TGTGCCAGCAGGTCACAGGGTCCTGGAAACACCATATATTTT. It encodes CASRSQGPGNTIYF.

This clonotype was counted ten times or more. V and J are TRBV5-1 and TRBJ2-3, with D unclear. The CDR3 loop spans 12 amino acids. V lost 0 bases, J lost 8 bases, and 7 bases lay in between. The germline gives CDR1 SGHRS, CDR2 YFSETQ. The CDR3 loop reads CASSLDVGTQYF. The CDR3 DNA follows: TGCGCCAGCAGCTTGGACGTTGGTACGCAGTATTTT.

Many counts were recorded for this clonotype. V and J are TRBV5-1 and TRBJ2-7, with D possibly TRBD1 on 5 matching bases. The CDR3 totals 16 residues. Germline CDR1 is SGHRS and CDR2 is YFSETQ. The V gene lost 2 bases and the J gene lost 5 bases, with 20 bases spanning the gap. The CDR3 protein is CASSFYGIGAFDEQYF. Written as DNA, the CDR3 is TGCGCCAGCAGCTTTTACGGCATAGGGGCCTTTGACGAGCAGTACTTC.

There are many counts of this clonotype. This chain joins TRBV28 and TRBJ2-1; D may be TRBD2 (5 bases). The V end lost 5 bases, the J end lost 2 bases, and 13 bases lay between the germline ends. CDR3 size: 15 residues. Germline CDR1 reads MDHEN; CDR2 reads SYDVKM. The CDR3 reads CASSPSLGPYNEQFF. The CDR3 DNA is TGTGCCAGCAGTCCTTCACTAGGGCCCTACAATGAGCAGTTCTTC.

This clonotype was seen repeatedly, ten times or more. This rearrangement joins TRBV2 to TRBJ2-3, with TRBD2 as a possible D gene (8 bases). Germline assignment: CDR1 SNHLY and CDR2 FYNNEI. This CDR3 comprises 16 residues. V was pared by 6 bases and J by 5 bases, with 21 bases between. CDR3 in amino acids: CASSSRTSRGIDTQYF. Written as DNA, the CDR3 is TGTGCCAGCAGCTCCCGGACTAGCAGGGGGATAGATACGCAGTATTTT.

This clonotype was detected ten times or more. The CDR3 is CASMGVSGWFF. The CDR3 nucleotides are TGCGCCAGCATGGGCGTTTCCGGGTGGTTCTTC. The chain employs TRBV5-1 and TRBJ2-1; no clear D gene. The CDR3 totals 11 residues. Trimming took 6 bases from V and 15 from J, leaving 16 bases between them. Germline assignment: CDR1 SGHRS and CDR2 YFSETQ. The complete variable domain, with remaining parts taken from reference TRBV5-1 and TRBJ2-1, reads KAGVTQTPRYLIKTRGQQVTLSCSPISGHRSVSWYQQTPGQGLQFLFEYFSETQRNKGNFPGRFSGRQFSNSRSEMNVSTLELGDSALYLCASMGVSGWFFGPGTRLTVL.

This clonotype was observed at least ten times. V usage is TRBV27 and J usage is TRBJ2-1, with 11 bases matching TRBD2. The J segment lost 2 bases and the V segment lost 5 bases, leaving 5 bases of the junction unmatched. The germline gives CDR1 MNHEY, CDR2 SMNVEV (reference sequence). CDR3 size: 16 residues. The CDR3 loop is CASSETSGATYNEQFF. DNA of the CDR3: TGTGCCAGCAGTGAGACTAGCGGGGCCACCTACAATGAGCAGTTCTTC.

The CDR3 here is CASSVEPSGNSPLHF. CDR3 DNA: TGTGCCAGCAGCGTAGAACCCAGCGGGAATTCACCCCTCCACTTT. V is TRBV9 and J is TRBJ1-6; D not certain. Germline V gene data show CDR1 as SGDLS and CDR2 as YYNGEE. V lost 0 bases to trimming and J lost 7 bases, with 11 bases between them. The CDR3 consists of 15 residues.

The genes are TRBV6-9 and TRBJ1-1, with 7 nucleotides matching TRBD1. V shed 4 bases and J 5 bases; nucleotides not matched to a gene: 4. CDR3 size: 13 residues. Per germline, CDR1 MNHGY and CDR2 SVAAGI. The CDR3 DNA is TGTGCCAGCAGTTTAGACAGGGCTACTGAAGCTTTCTTT. Translating gives CASSLDRATEAFF.

This clonotype was counted a few times. V is TRBV28 and J is TRBJ2-3, with D maybe TRBD2 (6 bases). Germline assignment: CDR1 MDHEN and CDR2 SYDVKM. Trimming stripped 6 bases from V and 0 bases from J, with 16 bases between. The CDR3 length is 16 residues. DNA for the CDR3: TGTGCCAGCAGCGAACGGATGGGAGGAAGCACAGATACGCAGTATTTT. It codes for CASSERMGGSTDTQYF.

This clonotype was seen more than once but under ten times. V gene TRBV24-1 combines with J gene TRBJ2-7; no reliable D call. V lost 5 bases and J lost 9, with 7 bases in between. Germline-derived CDR1 and CDR2 are KGHDR and SFDVKD. The CDR3 sequence is 10 residues long. The DNA for the CDR3 is TGTGCCACCAGTGGTCTGATGCAGTACTTC. It translates to CATSGLMQYF.

This chain connects TRBV6-8 to TRBJ1-2, with 9 bases matching TRBD1. In germline, CDR1 is MNHGY, CDR2 SAAAGT. Germline trimming cut 6 bases from V and 4 bases from J; bases unmatched to any gene: 6. There are 14 residues in the CDR3. CDR3 sequence (DNA): TGTGCCAGCAGATCCTCGACAGGGGGCTATGGCTACACCTTC. Translation: CASRSSTGGYGYTF.

This rearrangement joins TRBV4-1 to TRBJ2-3; D is perhaps TRBD2 (5 bases). V was pared by 1 base and J by 6 bases, with 14 bases between. CDR1 and CDR2 (germline): MGHRA, YSYEKL. This CDR3 is 15 amino acids long. CDR3 region: CASSQVPLPGDTQYF. DNA of the CDR3: TGCGCCAGCAGCCAAGTCCCTCTTCCGGGGGATACGCAGTATTTT.

This clonotype was seen many times. The rearrangement joins TRBV28 to TRBJ1-4, with 10 bases identical to TRBD1. Per the germline V gene, CDR1 is MDHEN and CDR2 is SYDVKM. The CDR3 spans 13 residues. The junction had 5 bases not matched to a gene; V was cut back by 9 bases and J by 7 bases. The CDR3 DNA reads as TGTGCCAGTAGACAGGGGGCGGGTGAAAAACTGTTTTTT. Residues: CASRQGAGEKLFF.

V is TRBV12-3 or TRBV12-4 and J is TRBJ2-6; D not resolved. CDR3 length equals 13 residues. Trimming shortened V by 6 bases and J by 0 bases, and 3 bases separated the two germline ends. CDR3 nucleotide sequence: TGTGCCAGCAGGTTCTCTGGGGCCAACGTCCTGACTTTC. This encodes CASRFSGANVLTF.

This clonotype was counted many times. The rearrangement joins TRBV18 to TRBJ1-1, with 8 positions matching TRBD1. The CDR3 is made up of 15 amino acids. Trimming at V came to 2 bases and at J to 8 bases, leaving 10 bases not matched to a gene. Germline V gives CDR1 KGHSH, CDR2 LQKENI. CDR3 nucleotides: TGTGCCAGCTCACCATCGTTCCGGGACAGGATGGAAGCTTTCTTT. This codes for CASSPSFRDRMEAFF.

This clonotype was found many times. The chain employs TRBV5-1 and TRBJ2-7, with 10 bases aligning to TRBD2. CDR3 length: 14 residues. J was trimmed by 4 bases and V by 1 base; bases with no gene match: 2. In germline, CDR1 is SGHRS, CDR2 YFSETQ. The CDR3 reads CASSLTSGMYEQYF. In nucleotides, the CDR3 is TGCGCCAGCAGCTTGACTAGCGGGATGTACGAGCAGTACTTC.

This clonotype was detected many times. The rearrangement joins TRBV11-2 to TRBJ2-7; D remains ambiguous. CDR1 SGHAT and CDR2 FQNNGV come from the germline V gene. This CDR3 comprises 12 residues. V shed 0 bases and J shed 7 bases, with 7 bases lying between them. The CDR3 loop is CASSLDPPEQYF. The CDR3 nucleotides read TGTGCCAGCAGCTTAGATCCCCCGGAGCAGTACTTC.

The V and J genes are TRBV10-3 and TRBJ1-5; 11 bases are a match to TRBD1. The length of the CDR3 is 16 residues. Germline CDR1 ENHRY, CDR2 SYGVKD. With V trimmed by 4 bases and J by 5 bases, 7 bases remained unmatched. The CDR3 here is CAISGSGTGGDQPQHF. CDR3 in DNA: TGTGCCATCAGTGGCTCCGGGACAGGGGGGGATCAGCCCCAGCATTTT.

A few counts support this clonotype. This chain joins TRBV10-3 and TRBJ1-1; 8 bases match TRBD1. Germline V gives CDR1 ENHRY, CDR2 SYGVKD. The CDR3 runs to 15 residues. V lost 6 bases, J lost 4 bases, and 10 bases stayed unmatched. For the CDR3, the DNA is TGTGCCATCAGGGACAGGGACACGATGAGCACTGAAGCTTTCTTT. This sequence encodes CAIRDRDTMSTEAFF.

This clonotype was detected a few times. The rearrangement joins TRBV5-4 to TRBJ2-5; 12 bases agree with TRBD2. The CDR3 sequence is 16 residues long. The V gene end was trimmed by 0 bases and the J gene end by 5 bases; junction bases not matched to a gene: 5. Germline assignment: CDR1 SGHNT and CDR2 YYREEE (reference sequence). The CDR3 DNA reads TGTGCCAGCAGCTTGGAGCTAGCGGGAGGGCCGGAGACCCAGTACTTC. Its translation is CASSLELAGGPETQYF.

About this clonotype itself: A clone one base away is much larger, so this may be a read error. The chain couples TRBV30 to TRBJ2-2; D possibly corresponds to TRBD2 (5 bases). The CDR3 covers 15 residues. Germline CDR1 GTSNPN, CDR2 SVGIG (reference sequence). As DNA, the CDR3 is TGTGCCTGGAAGGTTACGGGGAAGAACACCGGGGAGCGGTTTTTT. Amino acid sequence: CAWKVTGKNTGERFF.

This clonotype was seen ten or more times. This chain joins TRBV11-2 and TRBJ2-2, with 9 positions matching TRBD1. This CDR3 comprises 16 residues. Trimming cost V 4 bases and J 4 bases; bases outside gene matches: 7. The germline gives CDR1 SGHAT, CDR2 FQNNGV. This chain's CDR3 is CASSSRDRVVTGELFF. In nucleotides, the CDR3 is TGTGCCAGCAGCTCCCGGGACAGGGTGGTCACCGGGGAGCTGTTTTTT. Drawing the rest from reference TRBV11-2 and TRBJ2-2, the complete variable domain is EAGVAQSPRYKIIEKRQSVAFWCNPISGHATLYWYQQILGQGPKLLIQFQNNGVVDDSQLPKDRFSAERLKGVDSTLKIQPAKLEDSAVYLCASSSRDRVVTGELFFGEGSRLTVL.

In DNA form, the CDR3 reads TGCGCCAGCAGCTCTAGAAGGACAGAGACGAACACTGAAGCTTTCTTT. This translates into CASSSRRTETNTEAFF. This sequence joins TRBV5-1 and TRBJ1-1, with TRBD1 as a possible D gene (6 bases). Germline values: CDR1 SGHRS, CDR2 YFSETQ. With 3 bases removed from V and 1 base from J, the gap between germline ends came to 16 bases. This CDR3 is built from 16 residues.

The V and J genes are TRBV10-3 and TRBJ2-2, with D possibly being TRBD1 (5 bases). The CDR3 is made up of 14 amino acids. Germline loops: CDR1 ENHRY, CDR2 SYGVKD. With 11 bases removed from V and 1 base from J, the gap between germline ends came to 14 bases. The CDR3 region is CASKGQGNTGELFF. DNA of the CDR3: TGTGCCTCCAAGGGTCAGGGGAACACCGGGGAGCTGTTTTTT.